This T cell receptor (beta chain) is from a study of blood T cell repertoires in COVID-19. This CDR3 spans 14 amino acids. The germline V and J ends were trimmed by 1 base and 1 base, with 4 bases remaining between them. Germline V gene lookup returns CDR1 SGHNT and CDR2 YENEEA. This clone was observed once. Sequencing used immunoSEQ multiplex PCR; TCRdb keeps in-frame clones, though not all of them. Among under 450,000 clones listed, about 90% were seen once. This chain connects TRBV11-3 to TRBJ2-2; D uncertain. The sequenced sample was PBMCs or T cells enriched from blood (not recorded which). This TCR was recovered from a woman aged 25 to 39 who had recovered from COVID-19. The CDR3 sequence is CASSLVQNTGELFF. The DNA for the CDR3 is TGTGCCAGCAGCTTAGTCCAGAACACCGGGGAGCTGTTTTTT.